A selection of T cell receptor beta chains follows, all from one sample in a study of cytomegalovirus exposure and HLA in healthy donors. TCRdb keeps only in-frame clones here, not all; method: immunoSEQ multiplex PCR. The sample holds over 100,000 clones. Sequences were obtained from PBMCs. All receptors derive from a woman aged 40-49 years in good health and CMV-seropositive. Both conserved end residues are part of each CDR3. Fields, in order: J gene, D gene, V gene, CDR3 protein, CDR3 DNA. The D gene is left open where the match is weak.

TRBJ1-2 | . | TRBV28 | CASSPTTLRKGYTF | TGTGCCAGCAGTCCAACTACCCTAAGGAAGGGCTACACCTTC
TRBJ1-2 | TRBD1 | TRBV30 | CAWTMGQGTNYGYTF | TGTGCCTGGACCATGGGACAGGGGACAAACTATGGCTACACCTTC
TRBJ2-5 | . | TRBV30 | CAWSVRGETQYF | TGTGCCTGGAGTGTACGAGGGGAGACCCAGTACTTC
TRBJ2-3 | . | TRBV18 | CASSPRNQDTQYF | TGTGCCAGCTCACCAAGAAATCAGGATACGCAGTATTTT
TRBJ1-2 | TRBD1 | TRBV2 | CASNTGVGYGYTF | TGTGCCAGTAACACAGGGGTTGGTTATGGCTACACCTTC
TRBJ2-7 | TRBD2 | TRBV5-4 | CASSRPTAGGKYEQYF | TGTGCCAGCAGCCGCCCTACAGCGGGAGGGAAATACGAGCAGTACTTC
TRBJ1-3 | . | TRBV4-3 | CASSQDVIRVNTIYF | TGCGCCAGCAGCCAAGATGTAATCCGGGTAAACACCATATATTTT
TRBJ1-4 | TRBD1 | TRBV29-1 | CSAGGGADEKLFF | TGCAGCGCCGGAGGGGGCGCAGATGAAAAACTGTTTTTT
TRBJ2-4 | . | TRBV28 | CASSSPRGGELPKNIQYF | TGTGCCAGCAGTTCCCCTAGGGGGGGGGAATTACCCAAAAACATTCAGTACTTC
TRBJ2-7 | . | TRBV5-1 | CASSRRWRYEQYF | TGCGCCAGCAGTAGGCGATGGAGGTACGAGCAGTACTTC
TRBJ2-5 | . | TRBV6-5 | CASSYTRGGETQYF | TGTGCCAGCAGTTACACCAGAGGTGGTGAGACCCAGTACTTC
TRBJ2-7 | TRBD2 | TRBV28 | CASSFWTSGIRSYEQYF | TGTGCCAGCAGTTTCTGGACTAGCGGGATCCGCTCCTACGAGCAGTACTTC
TRBJ2-1 | TRBD1 | TRBV5-1 | CASSSGTADNEQFF | TGCGCCAGCAGCTCCGGGACAGCCGACAATGAGCAGTTCTTC
TRBJ2-6 | . | TRBV11-2 | CASSLRGRGYGGANVLTF | TGTGCCAGCAGCTTAAGAGGACGGGGGTACGGTGGGGCCAACGTCCTGACTTTC
TRBJ1-5 | . | TRBV19 | CASRPLEGVGNQPQHF | TGTGCCAGTAGGCCCCTTGAGGGGGTGGGCAATCAGCCCCAGCATTTT
TRBJ2-7 | TRBD2 | TRBV27 | CASSWGLAVSYEQYF | TGTGCCAGCTCCTGGGGACTAGCGGTTTCCTACGAGCAGTACTTC
TRBJ1-2 | TRBD1 | TRBV7-9 | CASSLAGQRAGGYTF | TGTGCCAGCAGCTTAGCGGGACAGCGGGCGGGCGGCTACACCTTC
TRBJ1-5 | . | TRBV19 | CASSYAGGSNQPQHF | TGTGCCAGTAGTTATGCGGGGGGAAGCAATCAGCCCCAGCATTTT
TRBJ1-4 | . | TRBV5-1 | CASSLRGGGEKLFF | TGCGCCAGCAGCTTGCGGGGGGGTGGCGAAAAACTGTTTTTT
TRBJ2-7 | TRBD1 | TRBV18 | CASSPGTAYEQYF | TGTGCCAGCTCACCCGGGACAGCCTACGAGCAGTACTTC
TRBJ2-6 | . | TRBV5-1 | CASSPFGGANVLTF | TGCGCCAGCAGCCCCTTCGGGGGGGCCAACGTCCTGACTTTC
TRBJ2-3 | TRBD2 | TRBV19 | CASSIEAGVPDTQYF | TGTGCCAGTAGTATAGAAGCGGGAGTGCCAGATACGCAGTATTTT
TRBJ1-1 | . | TRBV6-5 | CASSYSGGNTEAFF | TGTGCCAGCAGTTACTCGGGGGGGAACACTGAAGCTTTCTTT
TRBJ1-5 | . | TRBV5-5 | CASSSETGSNQPQHF | TGTGCCAGCAGCTCCGAGACGGGGAGCAATCAGCCCCAGCATTTT
TRBJ2-2 | TRBD1 | TRBV28 | CASSPRGQGVTGELFF | TGTGCCAGCAGTCCTAGGGGACAGGGGGTCACCGGGGAGCTGTTTTTT
TRBJ2-2 | TRBD1 | TRBV2 | CATRGTGRTGELFF | TGTGCCACCCGGGGGACAGGTCGAACCGGGGAGCTGTTTTTT
TRBJ2-7 | TRBD2 | TRBV27 | CASSFTSGSLHEQYF | TGTGCCAGCAGTTTCACTAGCGGGAGTTTACACGAGCAGTACTTC
TRBJ2-2 | TRBD2 | TRBV5-4 | CASSATSGRASGGELFF | TGTGCCAGCAGCGCTACTAGCGGGAGGGCCTCCGGCGGGGAGCTGTTTTTT
TRBJ2-3 | TRBD2 | TRBV7-8 | CASRTTGGSTDTQYF | TGTGCCAGCCGAACTACGGGGGGATCCACAGATACGCAGTATTTT
TRBJ1-4 | . | TRBV6-6 | CASSRMGSNEKLFF | TGTGCCAGCAGCCGGATGGGCTCTAATGAAAAACTGTTTTTT
TRBJ2-3 | TRBD2 | TRBV4-1 | CASSQATGGGDTQYF | TGCGCCAGCAGCCAAGCTACGGGAGGAGGAGATACGCAGTATTTT
TRBJ2-7 | TRBD2 | TRBV13 | CASSSGTSGYEQYF | TGTGCCAGCAGCTCCGGGACTAGCGGCTACGAGCAGTACTTC
TRBJ2-5 | . | TRBV5-1 | CASTPNIGDIQETQYF | TGCGCCAGCACCCCAAATATCGGGGACATTCAAGAGACCCAGTACTTC
TRBJ2-3 | TRBD1 | TRBV15 | CATSRGRTGGITDTQYF | TGTGCCACCAGCAGGGGGAGGACAGGGGGTATCACAGATACGCAGTATTTT
TRBJ2-1 | TRBD1 | TRBV28 | CASSSGTGGDEQFF | TGTGCCAGCAGCTCCGGGACAGGAGGGGATGAGCAGTTCTTC
TRBJ1-5 | . | TRBV28 | CASSPLRVQPQHF | TGTGCCAGCAGTCCCCTCCGGGTTCAGCCCCAGCATTTT
TRBJ2-7 | TRBD1 | TRBV28 | CASSPHTGGEQYF | TGTGCCAGCAGTCCCCACACAGGGGGCGAGCAGTACTTC
TRBJ1-5 | . | TRBV28 | CASSSERGNQPQHF | TGTGCCAGCAGTTCAGAAAGAGGGAATCAGCCCCAGCATTTT
TRBJ2-5 | TRBD2 | TRBV27 | CASSSGTSGRTQYF | TGTGCCAGCAGTTCCGGGACTAGCGGGAGGACCCAGTACTTC
TRBJ1-5 | . | TRBV25-1 | CASSELGGSNQPQHF | TGTGCCAGCAGTGAATTAGGCGGTAGCAATCAGCCCCAGCATTTT
TRBJ2-7 | TRBD2 | TRBV29-1 | CSPPRQAGAYEQYF | TGCAGCCCTCCCCGGCAAGCGGGGGCCTACGAGCAGTACTTC
TRBJ1-5 | . | TRBV7-8 | CASSLGRGGNQPQHF | TGTGCCAGCAGCTTAGGCAGGGGCGGCAATCAGCCCCAGCATTTT
TRBJ2-6 | . | TRBV10-2 | CASSLEASGANVLTF | TGCGCCAGCAGTTTAGAAGCCTCTGGGGCCAACGTCCTGACTTTC
TRBJ1-1 | TRBD1 | TRBV5-1 | CASSTDRGRMNTEAFF | TGCGCCAGCAGCACTGACAGGGGGCGCATGAACACTGAAGCTTTCTTT
TRBJ1-1 | TRBD1 | TRBV9 | CASSVVGTGLNTEAFF | TGTGCCAGCAGCGTAGTTGGGACAGGCCTGAACACTGAAGCTTTCTTT
TRBJ2-4 | TRBD1 | TRBV29-1 | CSVEVTGKNIQYF | TGCAGCGTTGAAGTGACAGGGAAAAACATTCAGTACTTC
TRBJ2-7 | TRBD1 | TRBV5-4 | CASSLYDSGQGAYEQYF | TGTGCCAGCAGCTTGTATGATTCCGGACAGGGGGCGTACGAGCAGTACTTC
TRBJ2-5 | . | TRBV19 | CASSRPGAGDGETQYF | TGTGCCAGTAGTCGTCCTGGGGCAGGGGATGGAGAGACCCAGTACTTC
TRBJ1-1 | . | TRBV7-8 | CASNRLGVGTEAFF | TGTGCCAGCAACCGACTCGGAGTGGGCACTGAAGCTTTCTTT
TRBJ2-1 | TRBD2 | TRBV5-6 | CASTGLAVYNEQFF | TGTGCCAGCACGGGACTAGCAGTTTACAATGAGCAGTTCTTC
TRBJ2-2 | . | TRBV5-1 | CASSLRQDYTGELFF | TGCGCCAGCAGCTTGCGACAGGACTACACCGGGGAGCTGTTTTTT
TRBJ2-7 | TRBD1 | TRBV6-6 | CASSSDPGGRYEQYF | TGTGCCAGCAGTTCCGACCCAGGGGGAAGGTACGAGCAGTACTTC
TRBJ2-1 | TRBD2 | TRBV9 | CASSVLAGGTYNEQFF | TGTGCCAGCAGCGTGCTAGCGGGAGGTACCTACAATGAGCAGTTCTTC
TRBJ2-2 | . | TRBV7-9 | CASSPAQVSNTGELFF | TGTGCCAGCAGCCCCGCCCAGGTTTCGAACACCGGGGAGCTGTTTTTT
TRBJ1-5 | . | TRBV5-1 | CASSSQGNQPQHF | TGCGCCAGCAGCTCACAGGGAAATCAGCCCCAGCATTTT